Following are 17 T cell receptor beta chains from one sample sequenced in a study of beta chain features in type 1 diabetes. Expressed TCRB transcripts were sequenced after all isolated RNA was converted to cDNA. The table came from immunoSEQ multiplex PCR; TCRdb's copy has only in-frame clones and leaves some out. This sample yields around 340,000 clones, of which 20% are seen a single time; around 0.044% belongs to the top ten. What was sequenced was naive CD4+ T cells from blood. The source is a woman under 30 in good health.

This chain connects TRBV6-6 to TRBJ2-5; D perhaps matches TRBD2 (5 bases). Trimming pared 0 bases from V and 4 bases from J, leaving 15 bases between. CDR3 length equals 16 residues. Germline V gene sequence: CDR1 MNHNY, CDR2 SVGAGI (reference sequence). The chain's CDR3 is CASSYSNRGMGETQYF. The CDR3 nucleotides are TGTGCCAGCAGTTACTCGAATCGGGGAATGGGAGAGACCCAGTACTTC.

This clone was picked up a small number of times. The V and J genes are TRBV5-1 and TRBJ2-6; 7 positions agree with TRBD1. The V and J ends lost 0 bases and 0 bases, in that order; junction bases with no gene match: 3. CDR3 length equals 17 residues. CDR1 and CDR2 from the germline V gene are SGHRS and YFSETQ. CDR3 sequence reads: CASSLGTGSSGANVLTF. The CDR3, as DNA: TGCGCCAGCAGCTTGGGGACAGGTAGCTCTGGGGCCAACGTCCTGACTTTC.

This clone showed up just a few times. This chain's CDR3 is CAWSAIAGGPETQYF. The CDR3 region has the DNA TGTGCCTGGAGCGCCATAGCGGGAGGTCCCGAGACCCAGTACTTC. The chain recombines TRBV30 with TRBJ2-5; 10 nucleotides align to TRBD2. This CDR3 comprises 15 residues. J gave up 5 bases and V 3 bases, and 9 bases lay outside the gene matches. The germline gives CDR1 GTSNPN, CDR2 SVGIG (reference sequence). The variable domain in full, completed from reference TRBV30 and TRBJ2-5, reads SQTIHQWPATLVQPVGSPLSLECTVEGTSNPNLYWYRQAAGRGLQLLFYSVGIGQISSEVPQNLSASRPQDRQFILSSKKLLLSDSGFYLCAWSAIAGGPETQYFGPGTRLLVL.

The chain employs TRBV12-5 and TRBJ2-5, with D possibly matching TRBD1 (5 bases). The ends were cut back, 5 bases at V and 4 bases at J, with 11 bases in the middle. Germline V gene data show CDR1 as LGHNT and CDR2 as FRNRAP. This CDR3 region has 13 residues. CDR3 residues: CASGRQGGETQYF. The CDR3, as DNA: TGTGCTAGTGGTCGGCAGGGTGGAGAGACCCAGTACTTC. The full variable domain, completed using reference TRBV12-5 and TRBJ2-5, is DARVTQTPRHKVTEMGQEVTMRCQPILGHNTVFWYRQTMMQGLELLAYFRNRAPLDDSGMPKDRFSAEMPDATLATLKIQPSEPRDSAVYFCASGRQGGETQYFGPGTRLLVL.

The chain couples TRBV13 to TRBJ2-3, with TRBD1 matching over 9 bases. This CDR3 is 14 amino acids long. Losses at the gene ends were 5 bases for V and 4 bases for J; bases not matched to a gene: 4. The germline CDR1 and CDR2 sequences are PRHDT and FYEKMQ (reference sequence). CDR3 nucleotides: TGTGCCAGCAGCCCGGGACAGGGTTCAGATACGCAGTATTTT. This translates into CASSPGQGSDTQYF.

V usage is TRBV10-3 and J usage is TRBJ2-2, with TRBD1 identical over 7 bases. Germline V gene data show CDR1 as ENHRY and CDR2 as SYGVKD. The CDR3 runs to 17 residues. V was pared by 2 bases and J by 1 base, with 7 bases of the junction left unmatched. This CDR3 is CAISETHGTVNTGELFF. CDR3 in DNA: TGTGCCATCAGTGAGACCCACGGGACAGTGAACACCGGGGAGCTGTTTTTT.

This clone showed up just a few times. The J gene is TRBJ2-5, the V gene TRBV12-5, with TRBD2 matching 7 bases. CDR3 length: 13 residues. Germline CDR1 is LGHNT and CDR2 is FRNRAP. J gave up 4 bases and V 7 bases, and 6 bases lay outside the gene matches. The chain's CDR3 is CASVLGGAETQYF. CDR3 in DNA: TGTGCTAGTGTCCTGGGAGGGGCAGAGACCCAGTACTTC.

This clone was detected only a few times. The gene calls are TRBV19 and TRBJ2-2; D gene uncertain. The CDR3 sequence is 14 residues long. Germline V CDR1 and CDR2: LNHDA, SQIVND (reference sequence). V lost 6 bases and J lost 4, with 12 bases in between. CDR3 protein: CASSSAAITGELFF. The CDR3 DNA reads as TGTGCCAGTAGCTCGGCGGCAATCACCGGGGAGCTGTTTTTT.

The genes are TRBV4-3 and TRBJ1-2; 9 positions agree with TRBD1. Germline assignment: CDR1 LGHNA and CDR2 YSLEER. V shed 4 bases and J 7 bases; nucleotides not matched to a gene: 4. This CDR3 comprises 13 residues. The CDR3: CASSRQGEAGYTF. As DNA, the CDR3 is TGCGCCAGCAGCCGACAGGGGGAAGCTGGCTACACCTTC.

The rearrangement joins TRBV9 to TRBJ1-2; D remains unclear. CDR3 length: 13 residues. Trimming removed 0 bases from V and 6 bases from J, with 9 bases in between. Germline CDR1 reads SGDLS; CDR2 reads YYNGEE. CDR3 loop: CASSVGGNHGYTF. As DNA, the CDR3 is TGTGCCAGCAGCGTAGGAGGGAACCATGGCTACACCTTC.

The chain uses TRBV9 and TRBJ2-5; no definite D call. Between the trimmed V and J ends, which lost 3 bases and 5 bases, there was a span of 11 bases. The germline V gene has CDR1 SGDLS and CDR2 YYNGEE. The CDR3 spans 13 residues. The CDR3 region is CASSAPQRETQYF. In nucleotides, the CDR3 is TGTGCCAGCAGCGCGCCCCAGAGGGAGACCCAGTACTTC. The full variable domain, its missing parts supplied by reference TRBV9 and TRBJ2-5, is DSGVTQTPKHLITATGQRVTLRCSPRSGDLSVYWYQQSLDQGLQFLIQYYNGEERAKGNILERFSAQQFPDLHSELNLSSLELGDSALYFCASSAPQRETQYFGPGTRLLVL.

V gene TRBV4-1 combines with J gene TRBJ2-7, with 11 nucleotides matching TRBD1. Germline V gene sequence: CDR1 MGHRA, CDR2 YSYEKL. J lost 5 bases, V lost 3 bases, and 9 bases had no gene match. This CDR3 has 16 residues. The CDR3: CASSHWDRGKVHEQYF. DNA for the CDR3: TGCGCCAGCAGCCATTGGGACAGGGGGAAGGTACACGAGCAGTACTTC.

The genes are TRBV7-9 and TRBJ1-4; the D gene is possibly TRBD1 (5 bases). Germline V gene sequence: CDR1 SEHNR, CDR2 FQNEAQ (reference sequence). The germline V and J ends were trimmed by 5 bases and 6 bases, with 7 bases remaining between them. The CDR3 is 12 amino acids. CDR3 loop: CASSRGDEKLFF. The CDR3 DNA sequence: TGTGCCAGCAGCAGGGGTGATGAAAAACTGTTTTTT. Using reference TRBV7-9 and TRBJ1-4 for the parts outside the CDR3, the full variable domain is DTGVSQNPRHKITKRGQNVTFRCDPISEHNRLYWYRQTLGQGPEFLTYFQNEAQLEKSRLLSDRFSAERPKGSFSTLEIQRTEQGDSAMYLCASSRGDEKLFFGSGTQLSVL.

The chain carries TRBV2 and TRBJ2-7; maybe TRBD1 (6 bases). This CDR3 is built from 17 residues. Germline-derived CDR1 and CDR2 are SNHLY and FYNNEI. V dropped 1 base and J dropped 0 bases, with 16 bases sitting between them. This chain's CDR3 is CASSEVTRTESSYEQYF. Written as DNA, the CDR3 is TGTGCCAGCAGTGAAGTTACCCGGACAGAGAGCTCCTACGAGCAGTACTTC.

This rearrangement joins TRBV7-9 to TRBJ1-5; no firm D call. CDR3 size: 19 residues. Trimming stripped 1 base from V and 1 base from J, with 20 bases between. Germline CDR1 reads SEHNR; CDR2 reads FQNEAQ (reference sequence). The CDR3 DNA follows: TGTGCCAGCAGCTTAGGCTCTTATAGCTTGGGTGAGAGCAATCAGCCCCAGCATTTT. Its protein is CASSLGSYSLGESNQPQHF.

The genes are TRBV10-1 and TRBJ1-2; D gene uncertain. V was shortened by 0 bases and J by 3 bases, with 5 bases between the two germline ends. This CDR3 has 13 amino acids. CDR1 is WNHNN, CDR2 SYGVQD, per germline (reference sequence). CDR3 region: CASSESQDYGYTF. The DNA for the CDR3 is TGCGCCAGCAGTGAGTCGCAGGACTATGGCTACACCTTC.

The chain links TRBV15 to TRBJ2-7; no firm D call. Germline assignment: CDR1 LNHNV and CDR2 YYDKDF (reference sequence). This CDR3 contains 13 residues. The germline V and J ends were trimmed by 1 base and 4 bases, with 8 bases remaining between them. CDR3 in DNA: TGTGCCACCAGCAGAGTTGCGGATTACGAGCAGTACTTC. Its translation is CATSRVADYEQYF. Full variable domain (outside the CDR3, taken from reference TRBV15 and TRBJ2-7): DAMVIQNPRYQVTQFGKPVTLSCSQTLNHNVMYWYQQKSSQAPKLLFHYYDKDFNNEADTPDNFQSRRPNTSFCFLDIRSPGLGDTAMYLCATSRVADYEQYFGPGTRLTVT.